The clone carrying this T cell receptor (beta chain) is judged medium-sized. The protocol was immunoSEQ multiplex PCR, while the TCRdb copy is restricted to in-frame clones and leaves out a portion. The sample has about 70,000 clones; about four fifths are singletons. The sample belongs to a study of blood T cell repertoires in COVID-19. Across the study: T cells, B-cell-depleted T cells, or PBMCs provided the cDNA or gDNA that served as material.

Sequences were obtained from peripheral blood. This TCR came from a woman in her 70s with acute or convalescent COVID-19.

CDR3: CASEGLNTEAFF. CDR3 DNA: TGTGCCAGCGAGGGATTGAACACTGAAGCTTTCTTT. The V call is TRBV28, the J call TRBJ1-1, with D uncertain. From germline, CDR1 is MDHEN and CDR2 SYDVKM. Deletions cut 8 bases from V and 0 bases from J, with 7 bases between. The CDR3 has 12 residues.